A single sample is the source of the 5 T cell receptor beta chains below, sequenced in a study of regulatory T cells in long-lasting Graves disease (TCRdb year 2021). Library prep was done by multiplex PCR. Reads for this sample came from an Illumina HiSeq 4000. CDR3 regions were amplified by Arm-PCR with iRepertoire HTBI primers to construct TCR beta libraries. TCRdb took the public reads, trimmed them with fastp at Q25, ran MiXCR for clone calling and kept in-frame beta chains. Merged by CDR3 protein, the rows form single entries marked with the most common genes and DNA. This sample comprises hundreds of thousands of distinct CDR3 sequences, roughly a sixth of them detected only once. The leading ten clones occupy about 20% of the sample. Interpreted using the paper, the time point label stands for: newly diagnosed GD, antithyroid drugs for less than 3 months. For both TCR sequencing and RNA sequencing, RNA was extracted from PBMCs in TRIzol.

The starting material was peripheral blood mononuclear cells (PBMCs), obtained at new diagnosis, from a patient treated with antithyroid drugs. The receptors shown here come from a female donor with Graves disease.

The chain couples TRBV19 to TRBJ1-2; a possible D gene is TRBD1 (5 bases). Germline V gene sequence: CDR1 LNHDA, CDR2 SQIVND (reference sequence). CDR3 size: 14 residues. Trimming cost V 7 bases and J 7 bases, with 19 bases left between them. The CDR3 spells CASNHLGLSIGYTF. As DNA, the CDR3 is TGTGCCAGTAATCATCTGGGACTCAGTATTGGCTACACCTTC.

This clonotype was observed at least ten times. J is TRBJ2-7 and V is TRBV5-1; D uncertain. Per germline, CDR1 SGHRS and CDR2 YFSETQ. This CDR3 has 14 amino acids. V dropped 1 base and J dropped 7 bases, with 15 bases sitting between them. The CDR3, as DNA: TGCGCCAGCAGCTTGAGGCAGGACCAACAGGAGCAGTACTTC. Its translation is CASSLRQDQQEQYF.

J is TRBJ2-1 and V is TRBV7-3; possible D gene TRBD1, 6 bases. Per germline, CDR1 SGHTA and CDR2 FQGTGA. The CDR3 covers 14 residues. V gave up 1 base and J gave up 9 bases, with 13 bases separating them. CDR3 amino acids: CASSLSRGLSEQFF. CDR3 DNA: TGTGCCAGCAGCTTAAGCAGGGGATTATCTGAGCAGTTCTTC. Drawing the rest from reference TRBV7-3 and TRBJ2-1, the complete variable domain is GAGVSQTPSNKVTEKGKYVELRCDPISGHTALYWYRQSLGQGPEFLIYFQGTGAADDSGLPNDRFFAVRPEGSVSTLKIQRTERGDSAVYLCASSLSRGLSEQFFGPGTRLTVL.

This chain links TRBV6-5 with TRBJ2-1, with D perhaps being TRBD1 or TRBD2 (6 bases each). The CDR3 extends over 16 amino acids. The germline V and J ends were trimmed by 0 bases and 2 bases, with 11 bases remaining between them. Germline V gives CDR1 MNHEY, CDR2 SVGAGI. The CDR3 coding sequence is TGTGCCAGCAGTTACTCGGGGGCGGGGACCTACAATGAGCAGTTCTTC. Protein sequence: CASSYSGAGTYNEQFF.

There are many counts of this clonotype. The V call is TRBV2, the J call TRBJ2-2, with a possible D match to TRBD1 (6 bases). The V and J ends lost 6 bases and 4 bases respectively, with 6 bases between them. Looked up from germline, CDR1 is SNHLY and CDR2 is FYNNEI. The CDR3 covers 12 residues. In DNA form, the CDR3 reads TGTGCCAGCAGGGACAGCACCGGGGAGCTGTTTTTT. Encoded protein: CASRDSTGELFF.